The entry below describes one T cell receptor (beta chain). The antigen remains unidentified. This specimen comes from a study of T cell responses to AZD1222 COVID-19 vaccine. The study, taken as a whole, reports: It was only after the peak T cell response that any repertoires were sampled. Baseline serostatus was positive in only six AZD1222 recipients. Clonal diversity may have been underestimated in mostly white British donors.

The V gene's germline CDR1 is MDHEN and CDR2 SYDVKM. Trimming at V came to 4 bases and at J to 14 bases, leaving 17 bases not matched to a gene. The CDR3 sequence is 16 residues long. Pooled samples include second doses given at about 4 or 12 weeks. Data came from immunoSEQ multiplex PCR; TCRdb stores just in-frame clones and leaves some out. The profile shows about 140,000 clones, about 91% of them singletons. V gene TRBV28 combines with J gene TRBJ2-1; 10 nucleotides line up with TRBD2. The sample in question was peripheral blood, obtained 28 days after the second AZD1222 dose. This receptor was taken from an adult who received the AZD1222 COVID-19 vaccine. CDR3 sequence (DNA): TGTGCCAGCAGTTACTCAGCGGGAGGGCGATCAAGTCGAGAGTTCTTC. Protein: CASSYSAGGRSSREFF.